The 18 T cell receptor beta chains reported below all come from one sample, sequenced in a study of shared clonotypes between healthy human individuals. The protocol was immunoSEQ multiplex PCR, while the TCRdb copy is restricted to in-frame clones and leaves out a portion. This sample has around 1.1 million clones, with approximately 75% found just once. Material: memory CD4+ T cells from PBMCs. Subset reported: CD45RA-negative fraction. These TCRs come from a man aged 18 to 35 in good health. Some clones in this sample may be carry-over from other donors' samples.

This clone was detected once. V usage is TRBV6-1 and J usage is TRBJ1-2; possible D gene TRBD1, 6 bases. Germline V gene data show CDR1 as MNHNS and CDR2 as SASEGT. The CDR3 totals 14 residues. Deletions cut 7 bases from V and 2 bases from J, with 14 bases between. The CDR3 loop is CASTFGQPNYGYTF. The CDR3, as DNA: TGTGCCAGCACTTTCGGACAGCCAAACTATGGCTACACCTTC.

In this sample, this clone turned up a few times. V and J are TRBV11-2 and TRBJ2-7, with D unresolved. The CDR3 consists of 16 residues. Trimming removed 3 bases from V and 0 bases from J, with 15 bases in between. Germline loops: CDR1 SGHAT, CDR2 FQNNGV. The CDR3: CASSFHYGRSSYEQYF. The CDR3 DNA follows: TGTGCCAGCAGCTTCCATTACGGCAGGAGCTCCTACGAGCAGTACTTC.

The V and J genes are TRBV12-5 and TRBJ2-3; TRBD1 aligns across 7 bases. Germline-derived CDR1 and CDR2 are LGHNT and FRNRAP. This CDR3 is built from 15 residues. After removal of 5 bases from V and 2 bases from J, the junction contained 7 bases not matched to a gene. The DNA of the CDR3 is TGTGCTAGTGGTCAAGGGGGACAGTTCACAGATACGCAGTATTTT. This encodes CASGQGGQFTDTQYF.

The chain has TRBV15 and TRBJ2-1; TRBD1 is a possible D gene (6 bases). V lost 2 bases, J lost 5 bases, and 13 bases lay in between. From germline, CDR1 is LNHNV and CDR2 YYDKDF (reference sequence). The CDR3 sequence is 15 residues long. CDR3 nucleotide sequence: TGTGCCACCAGCAGACAACAGGGCCCACACAATGAGCAGTTCTTC. Its translation: CATSRQQGPHNEQFF. Based on the CDR3 plus reference TRBV15 and TRBJ2-1, the full variable domain is DAMVIQNPRYQVTQFGKPVTLSCSQTLNHNVMYWYQQKSSQAPKLLFHYYDKDFNNEADTPDNFQSRRPNTSFCFLDIRSPGLGDTAMYLCATSRQQGPHNEQFFGPGTRLTVL.

The chain links TRBV2 to TRBJ2-7; the D gene is possibly TRBD2 (5 bases). V was pared by 11 bases and J by 1 base, with 12 bases between. The CDR3 totals 12 residues. The germline gives CDR1 SNHLY, CDR2 FYNNEI. The CDR3 nucleotides are TGTGCCCAGCGTGGGAGTTCCTACGAGCAGTACTTC. This translates into CAQRGSSYEQYF.

The chain recombines TRBV7-2 with TRBJ1-5; D not certain. This CDR3 has 15 amino acids. The germline CDR1 and CDR2 sequences are SGHTA and FQGNSA. V lost 5 bases and J lost 6, with 17 bases in between. Written as DNA, the CDR3 is TGTGCCAGCAGCCGTACCCCGGACTCAAGTCAGCCCCAGCATTTT. Translated: CASSRTPDSSQPQHF.

The rearrangement joins TRBV29-1 to TRBJ1-1; no clear D gene. The CDR3 spans 13 residues. CDR1 and CDR2 from the germline V gene are SQVTM and ANQGSEA. V lost 7 bases and J lost 0, with 12 bases in between. This CDR3 is CSGQTSMNTEAFF. CDR3 DNA: TGCAGCGGTCAGACCTCCATGAACACTGAAGCTTTCTTT.

The CDR3 loop reads CASSLGPEQPQHF. The CDR3 DNA is TGTGCCAGCAGCTTAGGACCGGAACAGCCCCAGCATTTT. This chain uses TRBV7-2 with TRBJ1-5; D call uncertain. The CDR3 is 13 amino acids. V was clipped by 1 base and J by 7 bases, with 8 bases between them. Germline assignment: CDR1 SGHTA and CDR2 FQGNSA.

This chain connects TRBV11-2 to TRBJ2-1; 9 bases map to TRBD1. The CDR3 spans 16 residues. The germline gives CDR1 SGHAT, CDR2 FQNNGV. J lost 9 bases, V lost 5 bases, and 14 bases had no gene match. The CDR3 DNA reads as TGTGCCAGCAGCCGCAATACAGGGGGCGCCTTAGGTGAGCAGTTCTTC. Translated, it gives CASSRNTGGALGEQFF.

The chain uses TRBV27 and TRBJ2-7; 8 bases line up with TRBD1. Germline values: CDR1 MNHEY, CDR2 SMNVEV (reference sequence). The ends lost 8 bases at V and 6 bases at J; junction bases unmatched: 15. This CDR3 comprises 15 residues. The CDR3 spells CASGLLGTGGSEQYF. The CDR3 DNA is TGTGCCAGCGGCCTCCTGGGGACAGGTGGATCCGAGCAGTACTTC.

The chain is built from TRBV19 and TRBJ1-3, with 7 nucleotides matching TRBD1. CDR1 and CDR2 from the germline V gene are LNHDA and SQIVND (reference sequence). This CDR3 is built from 14 residues. Trimming cost V 7 bases and J 3 bases; bases outside gene matches: 6. The CDR3 DNA is TGTGCCAGTAAGAGACAGGGCGATGGAAACACCATATATTTT. Encoded protein: CASKRQGDGNTIYF.

This chain connects TRBV18 to TRBJ1-5, with D possibly TRBD1 on 6 matching bases. This CDR3 is built from 17 residues. V was trimmed by 0 bases and J by 1 base, leaving 13 bases between them. Germline V lookup: CDR1 KGHSH, CDR2 LQKENI. The CDR3 sequence is CASSPPGGGGSNQPQHF. CDR3 coding DNA: TGTGCCAGCTCACCACCCGGGGGCGGCGGAAGCAATCAGCCCCAGCATTTT.

V and J are TRBV14 and TRBJ2-3; D is possibly TRBD2 (6 bases). The CDR3 spans 16 residues. V lost 2 bases to trimming and J lost 2 bases, with 14 bases between them. The germline CDR1 and CDR2 sequences are SGHDN and FVKESK. This chain's CDR3 is CASSQSLQRATDTQYF. The DNA for the CDR3 is TGTGCCAGCAGCCAATCGCTCCAGCGGGCCACAGATACGCAGTATTTT.

This chain joins TRBV28 and TRBJ2-2; TRBD2 aligns across 7 bases. CDR1 is MDHEN and CDR2 is SYDVKM in the germline V gene. Trimming at V came to 8 bases and at J to 4 bases, leaving 16 bases not matched to a gene. There are 17 residues in the CDR3. CDR3 nucleotide sequence: TGTGCCAGCGGGCTACTAGGGCTAGCGGCTCCCACCGGGGAGCTGTTTTTT. Amino acids: CASGLLGLAAPTGELFF.

The chain combines TRBV6-5 with TRBJ2-7, with TRBD2 matching over 11 bases. J was trimmed by 3 bases and V by 4 bases; bases with no gene match: 5. The CDR3 has 15 amino acids. Per germline, CDR1 MNHEY and CDR2 SVGAGI. CDR3 sequence (DNA): TGTGCCAGCAGTTCCACGGGACTAGCGGACTACGAGCAGTACTTC. This sequence encodes CASSSTGLADYEQYF.

In the case of this clone: The sample contains more than one DNA sequence encoding this CDR3. The V call is TRBV27, the J call TRBJ2-7, with D unclear. Germline-derived CDR1 and CDR2 are MNHEY and SMNVEV (reference sequence). This CDR3 region has 13 residues. V was cut by 3 bases and J by 3 bases, with 9 bases left in between. The CDR3 spells CASSLGRNYEQYF. The CDR3 DNA reads TGTGCCAGCAGTTTGGGAAGGAACTACGAGCAGTACTTC.

Remarks on this clone: A much larger clone is a single base away; this may be a read error. The chain joins TRBV30 to TRBJ1-4; no clear D gene. The CDR3 covers 11 residues. From germline, CDR1 is GTSNPN and CDR2 SVGIG (reference sequence). CDR3 region: CAWHLGLKLLF. The CDR3 DNA follows: TGTGCCTGGCACCTCGGTCTCAAACTGCTTTTT.

This rearrangement joins TRBV5-4 to TRBJ1-1, with D possibly being TRBD1 (5 bases). V lost 4 bases and J lost 1, with 11 bases in between. Germline CDR1 reads SGHNT; CDR2 reads YYREEE (reference sequence). CDR3 length: 14 residues. CDR3 in DNA: TGTGCCAGCAGCATCCCGGGGGAGAACACTGAAGCTTTCTTT. It codes for CASSIPGENTEAFF. The full variable domain, rest sourced from reference TRBV5-4 and TRBJ1-1, is ETGVTQSPTHLIKTRGQQVTLRCSSQSGHNTVSWYQQALGQGPQFIFQYYREEENGRGNFPPRFSGLQFPNYSSELNVNALELDDSALYLCASSIPGENTEAFFGQGTRLTVV.